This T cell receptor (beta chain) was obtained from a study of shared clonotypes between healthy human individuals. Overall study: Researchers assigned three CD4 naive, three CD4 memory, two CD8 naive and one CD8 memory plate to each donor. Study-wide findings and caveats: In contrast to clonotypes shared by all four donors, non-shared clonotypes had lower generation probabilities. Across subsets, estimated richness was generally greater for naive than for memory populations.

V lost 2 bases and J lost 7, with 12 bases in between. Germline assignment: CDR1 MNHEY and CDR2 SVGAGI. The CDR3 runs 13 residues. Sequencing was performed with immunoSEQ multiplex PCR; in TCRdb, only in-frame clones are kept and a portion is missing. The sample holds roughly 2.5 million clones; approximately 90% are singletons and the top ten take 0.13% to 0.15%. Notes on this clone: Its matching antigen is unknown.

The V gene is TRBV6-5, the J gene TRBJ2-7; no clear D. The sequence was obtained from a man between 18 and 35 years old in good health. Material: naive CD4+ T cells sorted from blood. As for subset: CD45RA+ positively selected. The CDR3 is CASSYPNLYEQYF. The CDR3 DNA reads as TGTGCCAGCAGTTACCCGAACCTCTATGAGCAGTACTTC.